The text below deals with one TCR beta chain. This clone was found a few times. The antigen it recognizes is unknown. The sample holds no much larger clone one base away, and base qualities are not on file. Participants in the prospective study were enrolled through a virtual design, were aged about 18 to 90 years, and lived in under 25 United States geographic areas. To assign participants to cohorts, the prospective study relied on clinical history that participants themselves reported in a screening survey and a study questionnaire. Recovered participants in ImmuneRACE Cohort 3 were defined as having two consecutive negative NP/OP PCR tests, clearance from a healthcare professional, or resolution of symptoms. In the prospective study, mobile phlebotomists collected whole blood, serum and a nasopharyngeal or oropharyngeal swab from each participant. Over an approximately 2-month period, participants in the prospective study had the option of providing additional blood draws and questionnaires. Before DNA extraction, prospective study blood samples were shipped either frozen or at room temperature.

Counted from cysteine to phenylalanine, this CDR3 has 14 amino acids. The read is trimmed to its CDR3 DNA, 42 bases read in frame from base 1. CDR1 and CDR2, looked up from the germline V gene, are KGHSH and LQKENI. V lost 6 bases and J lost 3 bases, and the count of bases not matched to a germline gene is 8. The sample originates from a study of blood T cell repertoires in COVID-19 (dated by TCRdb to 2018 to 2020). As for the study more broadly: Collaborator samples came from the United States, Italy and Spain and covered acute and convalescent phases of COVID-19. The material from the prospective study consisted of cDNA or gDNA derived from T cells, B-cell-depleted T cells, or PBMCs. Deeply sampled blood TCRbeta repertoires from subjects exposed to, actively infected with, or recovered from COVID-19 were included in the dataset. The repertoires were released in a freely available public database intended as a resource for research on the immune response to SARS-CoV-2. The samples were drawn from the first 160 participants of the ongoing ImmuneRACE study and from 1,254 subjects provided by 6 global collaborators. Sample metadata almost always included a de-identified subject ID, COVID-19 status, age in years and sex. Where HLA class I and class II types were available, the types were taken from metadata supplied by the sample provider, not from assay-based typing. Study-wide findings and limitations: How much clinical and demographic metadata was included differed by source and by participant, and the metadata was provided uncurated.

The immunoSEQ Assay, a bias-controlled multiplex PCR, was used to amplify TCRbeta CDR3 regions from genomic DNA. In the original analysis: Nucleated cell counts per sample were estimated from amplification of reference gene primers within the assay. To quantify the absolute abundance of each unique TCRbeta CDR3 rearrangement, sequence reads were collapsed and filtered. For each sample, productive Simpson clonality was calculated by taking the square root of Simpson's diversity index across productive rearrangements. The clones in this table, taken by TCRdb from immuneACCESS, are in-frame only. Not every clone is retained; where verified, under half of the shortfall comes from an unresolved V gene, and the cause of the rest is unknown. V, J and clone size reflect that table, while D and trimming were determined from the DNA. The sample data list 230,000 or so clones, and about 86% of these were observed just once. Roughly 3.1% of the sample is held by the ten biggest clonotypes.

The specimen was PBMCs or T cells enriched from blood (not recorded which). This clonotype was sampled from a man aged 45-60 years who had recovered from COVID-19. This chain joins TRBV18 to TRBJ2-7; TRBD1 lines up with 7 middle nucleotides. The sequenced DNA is TGTGCCAGCTCTTCGGACAGGTTTAGCTACGAGCAGTACTTC. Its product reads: CASSSDRFSYEQYF.